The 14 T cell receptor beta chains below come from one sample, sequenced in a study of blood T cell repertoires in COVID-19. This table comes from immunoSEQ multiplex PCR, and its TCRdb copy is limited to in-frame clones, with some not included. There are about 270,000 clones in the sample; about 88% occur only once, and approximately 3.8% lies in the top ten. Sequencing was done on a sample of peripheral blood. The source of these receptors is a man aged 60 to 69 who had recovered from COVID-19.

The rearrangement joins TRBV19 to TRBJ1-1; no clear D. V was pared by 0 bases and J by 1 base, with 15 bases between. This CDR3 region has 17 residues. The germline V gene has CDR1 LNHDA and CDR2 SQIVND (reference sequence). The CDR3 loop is CASSIDQRRTANTEAFF. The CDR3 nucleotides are TGTGCCAGTAGTATAGATCAAAGGAGGACCGCGAACACTGAAGCTTTCTTT.

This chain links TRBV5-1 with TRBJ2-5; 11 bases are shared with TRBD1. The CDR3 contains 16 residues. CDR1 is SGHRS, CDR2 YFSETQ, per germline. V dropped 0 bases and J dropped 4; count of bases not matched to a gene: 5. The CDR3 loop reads CASSLVGDRGRETQYF. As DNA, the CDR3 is TGCGCCAGCAGCTTGGTCGGGGACAGGGGGAGAGAGACCCAGTACTTC.

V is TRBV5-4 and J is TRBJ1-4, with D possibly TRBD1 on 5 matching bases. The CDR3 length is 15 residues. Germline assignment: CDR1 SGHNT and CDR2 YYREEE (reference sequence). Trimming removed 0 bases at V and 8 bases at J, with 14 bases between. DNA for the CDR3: TGTGCCAGCAGCTTGGGGGCGGGGGAGATCGAAAAACTGTTTTTT. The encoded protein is CASSLGAGEIEKLFF.

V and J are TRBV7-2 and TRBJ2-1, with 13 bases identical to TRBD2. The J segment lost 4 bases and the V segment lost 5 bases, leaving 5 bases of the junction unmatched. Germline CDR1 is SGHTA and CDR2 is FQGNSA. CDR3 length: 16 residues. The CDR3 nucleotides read TGTGCCAGCAGCCCGACTAGCGGGGGGTCATACAATGAGCAGTTCTTC. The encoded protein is CASSPTSGGSYNEQFF.

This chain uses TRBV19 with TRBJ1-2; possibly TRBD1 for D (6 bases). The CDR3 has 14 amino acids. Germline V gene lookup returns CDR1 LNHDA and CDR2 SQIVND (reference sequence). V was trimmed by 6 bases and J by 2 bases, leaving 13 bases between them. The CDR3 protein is CASSGQHRNYGYTF. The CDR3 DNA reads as TGTGCCAGTAGCGGACAGCACAGGAACTATGGCTACACCTTC.

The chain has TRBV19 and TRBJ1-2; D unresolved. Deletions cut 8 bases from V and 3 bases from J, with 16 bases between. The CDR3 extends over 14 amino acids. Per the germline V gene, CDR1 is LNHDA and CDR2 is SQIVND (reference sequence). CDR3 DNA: TGTGCCAGTCCCTCGGAGGGTCTGCACTATGGCTACACCTTC. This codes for CASPSEGLHYGYTF.

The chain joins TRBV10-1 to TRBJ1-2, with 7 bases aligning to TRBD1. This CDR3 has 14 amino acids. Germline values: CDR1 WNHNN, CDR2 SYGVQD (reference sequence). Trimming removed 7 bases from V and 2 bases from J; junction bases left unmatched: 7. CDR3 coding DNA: TGCGCCAGCACTGGAAAGGGGGCGAACTATGGCTACACCTTC. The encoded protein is CASTGKGANYGYTF.

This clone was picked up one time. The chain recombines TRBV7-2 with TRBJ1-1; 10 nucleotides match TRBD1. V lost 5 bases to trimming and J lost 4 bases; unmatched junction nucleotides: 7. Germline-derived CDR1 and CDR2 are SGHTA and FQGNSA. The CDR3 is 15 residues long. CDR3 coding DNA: TGTGCCAGCAGCCGTTGGACAGGGGGATTCACTGAAGCTTTCTTT. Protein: CASSRWTGGFTEAFF.

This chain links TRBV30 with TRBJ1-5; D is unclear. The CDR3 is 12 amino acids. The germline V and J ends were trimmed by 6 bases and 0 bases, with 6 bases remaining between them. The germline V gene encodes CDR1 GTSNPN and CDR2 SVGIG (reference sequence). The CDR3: CACRYSNQPQHF. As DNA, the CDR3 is TGTGCCTGCCGGTATAGCAATCAGCCCCAGCATTTT.

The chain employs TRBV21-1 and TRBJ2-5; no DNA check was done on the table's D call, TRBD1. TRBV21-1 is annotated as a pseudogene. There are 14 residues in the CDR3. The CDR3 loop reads CASSRKTGEETQYF. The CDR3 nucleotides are TGTGCCAGCAGCAGAAAGACAGGGGAAGAGACCCAGTACTTC.

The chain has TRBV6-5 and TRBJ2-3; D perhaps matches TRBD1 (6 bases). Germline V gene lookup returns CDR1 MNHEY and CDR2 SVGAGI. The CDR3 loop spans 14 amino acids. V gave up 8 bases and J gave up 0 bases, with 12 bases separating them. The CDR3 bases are TGTGCCAGCCAAGGGGGATCTAGCACAGATACGCAGTATTTT. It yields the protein CASQGGSSTDTQYF.

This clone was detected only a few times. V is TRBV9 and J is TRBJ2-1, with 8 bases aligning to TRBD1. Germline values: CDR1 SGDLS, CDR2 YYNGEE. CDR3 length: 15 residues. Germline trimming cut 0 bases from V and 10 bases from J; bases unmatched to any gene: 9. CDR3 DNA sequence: TGTGCCAGCAGCGTAGATAGAGGACAGGGATCGGAGCAGTTCTTC. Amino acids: CASSVDRGQGSEQFF.

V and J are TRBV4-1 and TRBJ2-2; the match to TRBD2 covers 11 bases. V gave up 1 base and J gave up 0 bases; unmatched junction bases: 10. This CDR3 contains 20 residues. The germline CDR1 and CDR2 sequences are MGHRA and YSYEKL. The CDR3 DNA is TGCGCCAGCAGCCAAGCCTCTGGTCTAGCGGGGGGTGCGAACACCGGGGAGCTGTTTTTT. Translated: CASSQASGLAGGANTGELFF.

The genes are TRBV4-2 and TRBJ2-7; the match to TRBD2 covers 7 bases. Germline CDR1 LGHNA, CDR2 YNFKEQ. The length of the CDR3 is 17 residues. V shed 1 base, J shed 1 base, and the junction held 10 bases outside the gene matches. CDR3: CASSQGGLVGSSYEQYF. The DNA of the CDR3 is TGTGCCAGCAGCCAAGGCGGACTAGTAGGGTCGTCCTACGAGCAGTACTTC.